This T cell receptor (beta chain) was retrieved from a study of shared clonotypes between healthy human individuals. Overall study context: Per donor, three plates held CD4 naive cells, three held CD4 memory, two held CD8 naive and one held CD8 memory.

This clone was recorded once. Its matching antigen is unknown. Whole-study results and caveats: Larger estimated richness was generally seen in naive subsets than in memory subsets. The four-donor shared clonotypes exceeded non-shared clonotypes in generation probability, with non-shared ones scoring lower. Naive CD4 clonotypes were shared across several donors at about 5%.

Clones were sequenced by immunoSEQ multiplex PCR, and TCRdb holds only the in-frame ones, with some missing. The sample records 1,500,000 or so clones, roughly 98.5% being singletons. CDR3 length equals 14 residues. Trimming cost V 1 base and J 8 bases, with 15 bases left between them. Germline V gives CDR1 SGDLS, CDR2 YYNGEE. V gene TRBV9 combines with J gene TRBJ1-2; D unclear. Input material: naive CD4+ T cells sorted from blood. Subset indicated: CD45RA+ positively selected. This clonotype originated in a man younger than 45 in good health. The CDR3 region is CASSVSRGAEGYTF. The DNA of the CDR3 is TGTGCCAGCAGCGTATCACGGGGAGCGGAGGGCTACACCTTC.